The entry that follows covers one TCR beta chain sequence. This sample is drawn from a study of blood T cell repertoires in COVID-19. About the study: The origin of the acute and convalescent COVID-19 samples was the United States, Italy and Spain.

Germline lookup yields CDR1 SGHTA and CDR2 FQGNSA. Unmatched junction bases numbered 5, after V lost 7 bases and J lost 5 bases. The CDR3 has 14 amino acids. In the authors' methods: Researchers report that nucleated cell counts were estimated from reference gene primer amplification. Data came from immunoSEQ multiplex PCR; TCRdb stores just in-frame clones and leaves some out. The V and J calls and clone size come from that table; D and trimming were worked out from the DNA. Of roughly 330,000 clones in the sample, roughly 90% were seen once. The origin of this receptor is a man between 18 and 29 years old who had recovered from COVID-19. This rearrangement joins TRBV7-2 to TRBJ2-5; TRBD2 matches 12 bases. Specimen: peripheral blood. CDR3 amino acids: CASTLAGGSETQYF. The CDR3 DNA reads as TGTGCCAGCACCCTAGCGGGGGGGTCCGAGACCCAGTACTTC.